This TCR beta chain is from a study of T cell repertoires in cytomegalovirus infection. Study-level background: Public TCR beta signatures marked donors with CMV infection and the matching HLA.

General study points: Dominating the ex vivo response were HLA-C-restricted CMV-specific TCR beta clonotypes.

V dropped 3 bases and J dropped 8; count of bases not matched to a gene: 14. Germline lookup yields CDR1 SGHTS and CDR2 YDEGEE. The CDR3 is 16 amino acids. TCRdb reanalysed the reads using MiXCR and keeps one entry per CDR3 protein. The table records around 540,000 distinct CDR3 sequences, roughly a third of them present only once. Worth noting for this clonotype: The antigen remains undetermined.

This sequence was found in a human donor in good health (CMV status not recorded). Some clones in this sample may be carry-over from other donors' samples. V and J are TRBV5-8 and TRBJ2-1; 7 bases line up with TRBD2. The sequencing used cultured PBMCs, collected from culture after CMV antigen stimulation. CDR3 region: CASSSGLVGVEDEQFF. In nucleotides, the CDR3 is TGTGCCAGCAGCTCCGGACTAGTGGGAGTCGAAGATGAGCAGTTCTTC.